The clone carrying this T cell receptor beta chain was recorded only once. Its target is unknown. With 7 bases removed from V and 3 bases from J, the gap between germline ends came to 10 bases. The V gene's germline CDR1 is MDHEN and CDR2 SYDVKM. The CDR3 loop spans 13 amino acids. Assay: immunoSEQ multiplex PCR; the TCRdb copy retains only in-frame clones and omits some. The sample records approximately 26,000 clones, roughly 89% being singletons. The entry originates in a study of T cells after posttransplantation cyclophosphamide. Overall study results and limits: Donor CD8+ memory clones often dominated recipient blood repertoires at later times. TRB overlap between skin or GI tissue T cells and blood was limited. TRB clonality was highly associated with recipient CMV seropositivity and reactivation.

The source material was PBMCs. The V gene is TRBV28, the J gene TRBJ1-5; no clear D gene. This clonotype was sampled from a middle-aged man. This CDR3 is CASTAVNNQPQHF. The DNA of the CDR3 is TGTGCCAGCACTGCAGTTAACAATCAGCCCCAGCATTTT.